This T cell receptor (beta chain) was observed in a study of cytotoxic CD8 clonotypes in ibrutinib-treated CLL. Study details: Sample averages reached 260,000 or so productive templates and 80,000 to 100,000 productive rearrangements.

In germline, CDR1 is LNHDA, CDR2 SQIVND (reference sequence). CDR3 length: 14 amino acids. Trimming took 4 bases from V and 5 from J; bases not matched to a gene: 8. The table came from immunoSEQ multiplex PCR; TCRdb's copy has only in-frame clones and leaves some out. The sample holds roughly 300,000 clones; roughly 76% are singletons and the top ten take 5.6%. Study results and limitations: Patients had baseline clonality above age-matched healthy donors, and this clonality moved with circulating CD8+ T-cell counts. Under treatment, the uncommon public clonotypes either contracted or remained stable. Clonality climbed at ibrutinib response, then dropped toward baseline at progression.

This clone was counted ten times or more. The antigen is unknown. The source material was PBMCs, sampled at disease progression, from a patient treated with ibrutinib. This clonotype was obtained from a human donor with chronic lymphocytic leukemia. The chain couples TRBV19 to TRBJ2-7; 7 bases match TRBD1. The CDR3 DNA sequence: TGTGCCAGTAGTACTACGACAGGGATCAACGAGCAGTACTTC. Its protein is CASSTTTGINEQYF.